This TCR beta chain was sequenced during a study of CD8 T cells in ankylosing spondylitis. General study points: Reportedly, disease-linked clones are significantly enriched in ankylosing spondylitis patients' matched synovial fluid. Within ankylosing spondylitis blood, a TCR beta motif made up of several highly homologous variants appeared to be characteristic.

Making use of molecular barcodes, quantitative 5'-RACE generated TCR beta libraries. Using its own MiXCR run on the 5' RACE reads, TCRdb lists one record per CDR3 protein. The sample lists about 210,000 distinct CDR3 sequences, 6% to 8% seen once, with 12% to 15% in the top ten. Trimming removed 0 bases from V and 2 bases from J, with 16 bases in between. CDR3 length equals 17 residues. From germline, CDR1 is LGHNA and CDR2 YNFKEQ. This clonotype was observed at least ten times. Its antigen is not identified. The receptor was isolated from a male donor with ankylosing spondylitis. The chain couples TRBV4-2 to TRBJ1-2, with D perhaps matching TRBD1 (5 bases). The source material was blood, either unsorted or a sorted T cell fraction (not recorded which). CDR3: CASSQDIPTGANYGYTF. The DNA of the CDR3 is TGTGCCAGCAGCCAAGACATCCCCACAGGAGCAAACTATGGCTACACCTTC.